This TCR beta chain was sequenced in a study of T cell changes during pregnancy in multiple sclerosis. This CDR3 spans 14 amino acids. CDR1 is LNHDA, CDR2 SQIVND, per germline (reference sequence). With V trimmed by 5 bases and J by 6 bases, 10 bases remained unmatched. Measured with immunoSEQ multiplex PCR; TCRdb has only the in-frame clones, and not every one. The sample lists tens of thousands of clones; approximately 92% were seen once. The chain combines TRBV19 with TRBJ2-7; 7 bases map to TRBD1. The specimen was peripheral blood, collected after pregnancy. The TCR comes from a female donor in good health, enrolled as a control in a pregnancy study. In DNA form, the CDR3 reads TGTGCCAGTAGTCCGTTGCAGGGGGTCGGCGAGCAGTACTTC. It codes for CASSPLQGVGEQYF.